This TCR beta chain was obtained from a study of CD8+CD57+ T cells in acquired aplastic anemia. Study context: Mean DNA quantity obtained from sorted CD4+ and CD8+ cells was about 3 ug. Some 10 million reads were obtained on average for healthy donor CD4+ cells.

Note on this clonotype: Its antigen is currently unknown. A read error may explain this, as a much larger clone is one base away.

Trimming left V 5 bases short and J 2 bases short, with 20 bases between. This CDR3 comprises 17 residues. Study results and limitations: The study identified about 30 CD8+ CDR3 sequences shared by patients and controls.

The template used for profiling TCR beta VDJ and CDR3 was genomic DNA. Using its own MiXCR run on the reads, TCRdb lists one record per CDR3 protein. The repertoire includes around 150,000 distinct CDR3 sequences, roughly 40% of them detected once, and approximately 1% sits in the top ten. The chain joins TRBV12-3 or TRBV12-4 to TRBJ2-3, with a tentative D call TRBD1 (6 bases). The TCR sequence derives from a human donor in good health. Sequencing was done on a sample of sorted CD4+, CD8+, or CD8+CD57+ T cells (not recorded which) from PBMCs. The CDR3 region is CASSVSLQGLVTDTQYF. As DNA, the CDR3 is TGTGCCAGCAGTGTATCCCTGCAGGGGCTGGTCACAGATACGCAGTATTTT.